Shown below are 14 T cell receptor beta chains from a single sample sequenced in a study of blood T cell repertoires in COVID-19 (dated by TCRdb to the early 2020s). Preparation of the library involved the immunoSEQ multiplex PCR assay. TCRdb re-hosts the immuneACCESS table, in-frame sequences only. Its copies lack some clones; in the studies checked, an unresolved V gene accounts for under half of them, and the cause for the rest is not known. This sample has about 200,000 clones in its table, and about 91% of those were observed once. More than 0.95% of the sample is in the top ten clones. The specimen sequenced was peripheral blood. These receptors came from a young man with acute or convalescent COVID-19.

The table lists this clone with a count of one. The chain joins TRBV15 to TRBJ2-7, with D possibly being TRBD1 (6 bases). Between the trimmed V and J ends, which lost 7 bases and 0 bases, there was a span of 10 bases. The germline gives CDR1 LNHNV, CDR2 YYDKDF (reference sequence). The CDR3 has 13 residues. The CDR3 protein is CATKGVSSYEQYF. CDR3 in DNA: TGTGCCACCAAGGGGGTTAGCTCCTACGAGCAGTACTTC.

This chain links TRBV11-2 with TRBJ2-7, with D perhaps matching TRBD1 (6 bases). The CDR3 is 17 amino acids. Trimming pared 4 bases from V and 0 bases from J, leaving 19 bases between. Germline CDR1 reads SGHAT; CDR2 reads FQNNGV. The CDR3 region has the DNA TGTGCCAGCAGCTCCGACCCAGGGGTTTATAGCTCCTACGAGCAGTACTTC. Its protein is CASSSDPGVYSSYEQYF.

V usage is TRBV6-1 and J usage is TRBJ2-7; a possible D gene is TRBD1 (6 bases). V gave up 1 base and J gave up 2 bases, with 12 bases separating them. Germline-derived CDR1 and CDR2 are MNHNS and SASEGT. The CDR3 consists of 15 residues. In DNA form, the CDR3 reads TGTGCCAGCAGTGAAGGGCCACAGGGAACCTACGAGCAGTACTTC. Translating it yields CASSEGPQGTYEQYF.

J is TRBJ2-3 and V is TRBV2; tentatively, D is TRBD1 (6 bases). Germline lookup yields CDR1 SNHLY and CDR2 FYNNEI. Trimming removed 6 bases at V and 0 bases at J, with 13 bases between. CDR3 length: 15 amino acids. This CDR3 reads CASSVRGLSTDTQYF. Here the CDR3 DNA reads TGTGCCAGCAGCGTCAGGGGCCTTAGCACAGATACGCAGTATTTT.

The J gene is TRBJ1-2, the V gene TRBV27, with 9 nucleotides matching TRBD1. This CDR3 has 17 residues. From germline, CDR1 is MNHEY and CDR2 SMNVEV (reference sequence). V was clipped by 8 bases and J by 8 bases; unmatched bases: 21. The CDR3 DNA sequence: TGTGCCAGCGCCACCCCTATCCTCTGGGGACAGGGTCGGGGCTACACCTTC. Translation: CASATPILWGQGRGYTF.

This chain connects TRBV5-1 to TRBJ1-6, with D possibly TRBD1 on 6 matching bases. CDR1 is SGHRS and CDR2 is YFSETQ in the germline V gene. Trimming pared 4 bases from V and 4 bases from J, leaving 9 bases between. CDR3 length: 14 amino acids. Here the CDR3 reads CASSVDSYNSPLHF. In nucleotides, the CDR3 is TGCGCCAGCAGCGTGGACAGTTATAATTCACCCCTCCACTTT. Combining the CDR3 with reference TRBV5-1 and TRBJ1-6 gives the whole variable domain KAGVTQTPRYLIKTRGQQVTLSCSPISGHRSVSWYQQTPGQGLQFLFEYFSETQRNKGNFPGRFSGRQFSNSRSEMNVSTLELGDSALYLCASSVDSYNSPLHFGNGTRLTVT.

The chain links TRBV5-1 to TRBJ2-5; 9 positions match TRBD1. The CDR3 runs to 16 residues. V trimming: 4 bases; J trimming: 3 bases; junction bases outside the gene matches: 10. In germline, CDR1 is SGHRS, CDR2 YFSETQ. The CDR3 bases are TGCGCCAGCAGCCCGCGATTGACAGGGGGAAAAGAGACCCAGTACTTC. Translated, it gives CASSPRLTGGKETQYF. Full variable domain (remainder filled in from reference TRBV5-1 and TRBJ2-5): KAGVTQTPRYLIKTRGQQVTLSCSPISGHRSVSWYQQTPGQGLQFLFEYFSETQRNKGNFPGRFSGRQFSNSRSEMNVSTLELGDSALYLCASSPRLTGGKETQYFGPGTRLLVL.

This clone was observed a single time. V is TRBV30 and J is TRBJ2-2, with TRBD2 identical over 12 bases. The J segment lost 4 bases and the V segment lost 5 bases, leaving 11 bases of the junction unmatched. From germline, CDR1 is GTSNPN and CDR2 SVGIG (reference sequence). The CDR3 runs 17 residues. CDR3 region: CAWEGGLAGGRTGELFF. The CDR3 coding sequence is TGTGCCTGGGAAGGTGGGCTAGCGGGAGGGCGCACCGGGGAGCTGTTTTTT.

The rearrangement links TRBV29-1 to TRBJ1-1, with 12 bases aligning to TRBD1. V gave up 2 bases and J gave up 2 bases; unmatched junction bases: 3. This CDR3 has 15 residues. Germline V gene sequence: CDR1 SQVTM, CDR2 ANQGSEA. The CDR3 DNA reads as TGCAGCGTTGAAAGGGGGACAGGGGGCAACACTGAAGCTTTCTTT. Encoded protein: CSVERGTGGNTEAFF.

Here the CDR3 DNA reads TGTGCCAGCAGCTTGGCACAGCTTGAAGCTTTCTTT. Encoded protein: CASSLAQLEAFF. V is TRBV7-9 and J is TRBJ1-1; D gene uncertain. The CDR3 covers 12 residues. Trimming cost V 3 bases and J 7 bases, with 9 bases left between them. Germline V lookup: CDR1 SEHNR, CDR2 FQNEAQ (reference sequence).

The V gene is TRBV14, the J gene TRBJ2-1; 11 bases fit TRBD1. Losses at the gene ends were 4 bases for V and 9 bases for J; bases not matched to a gene: 8. CDR1 and CDR2 from the germline V gene are SGHDN and FVKESK. This CDR3 contains 15 residues. Written as DNA, the CDR3 is TGTGCCAGCAGCCGATGGACAGGGGGCAAGGGTGAGCAGTTCTTC. This gives the protein CASSRWTGGKGEQFF.

The V gene is TRBV14, the J gene TRBJ1-4, with D possibly being TRBD1 (6 bases). Germline loops: CDR1 SGHDN, CDR2 FVKESK. Trimming took 1 base from V and 7 from J, leaving 13 bases between them. The CDR3 is 15 residues long. The CDR3 sequence: CASSQGTGWSEKLFF. The CDR3 bases are TGTGCCAGCAGCCAAGGTACAGGGTGGAGTGAAAAACTGTTTTTT.

This chain connects TRBV19 to TRBJ1-5, with TRBD1 matching 7 bases. Trimming cost V 7 bases and J 2 bases; bases outside gene matches: 11. Germline V gives CDR1 LNHDA, CDR2 SQIVND (reference sequence). The CDR3 runs 16 residues. In DNA form, the CDR3 reads TGTGCCAGTAACCCACCAGGGGGGACGGGCAATCAGCCCCAGCATTTT. Amino acids: CASNPPGGTGNQPQHF.

This CDR3 is CASSYIDEQYF. The DNA for the CDR3 is TGTGCCAGCAGCTATATCGACGAGCAGTACTTC. This chain joins TRBV28 and TRBJ2-7, with D unclear. The V and J ends lost 6 bases and 5 bases respectively, with 8 bases between them. Germline V gene lookup returns CDR1 MDHEN and CDR2 SYDVKM. The CDR3 covers 11 residues.